This entry concerns a single T cell receptor beta chain. Its antigen is undetermined. The data were obtained in a study of T cell responses to AZD1222 COVID-19 vaccine. In the study overall: Doses given second, at about 4 or about 12 weeks, were pooled. Study-wide results and caveats: None of the repertoires were sampled until the peak T cell response had passed. White British donors predominated, females outnumbered males, and clonal diversity was possibly underestimated. Breadth and depth of Spike-specific TCRs rose after two AZD1222 doses.

This CDR3 spans 14 amino acids. CDR1 and CDR2 (germline): MNHEY, SMNVEV (reference sequence). Trimming shortened V by 5 bases and J by 0 bases, and 8 bases separated the two germline ends. Sequencing was performed with immunoSEQ multiplex PCR; in TCRdb, only in-frame clones are kept and a portion is missing. The sample lists 150,000 or so clones; 85% to 95% were seen once. The receptor was derived from an adult in good health. This sample comprised peripheral blood, obtained on day 0 of AZD1222 vaccination. This chain joins TRBV27 and TRBJ1-3; D not resolved. In DNA, the CDR3 is TGTGCCAGCAGTCGAACGGGCTCTGGAAACACCATATATTTT. This gives the protein CASSRTGSGNTIYF.